One sample yielded the 20 T cell receptor beta chains listed below, sequenced in a study of response to subunit inactivated influenza vaccine. TCRdb redid the calling of the RT-PCR reads with MiXCR, one entry per CDR3 protein. The data contain under 200,000 distinct CDR3 sequences, about an eighth of them singletons. The same data also contributed to another study, on T cells expressing NK-cell markers. As that study records: With UMIs, 5'RACE template switching was used to make TCR beta cDNA.

The input for sequencing was CD8+ T cells sorted from PBMCs, taken 12 days after vaccination. These receptors all come from a man over 45 who received an inactivated influenza vaccine.

The V and J genes are TRBV28 and TRBJ1-6, with a weak D call TRBD1 (5 bases). Germline CDR1 MDHEN, CDR2 SYDVKM. Trimming shortened V by 3 bases and J by 7 bases, and 19 bases separated the two germline ends. The CDR3 is 17 residues long. Here the CDR3 DNA reads TGTGCCAGCAGTTTTGGGGCAGGGTGGCTGGGAAATTCACCCCTCCACTTT. Its protein product is CASSFGAGWLGNSPLHF.

This clonotype was recorded a few times. The chain employs TRBV4-2 and TRBJ2-7, with a tentative D call TRBD2 (6 bases). The CDR3 sequence is 15 residues long. CDR1 LGHNA and CDR2 YNFKEQ come from the germline V gene. Deletions cut 1 base from V and 0 bases from J, with 10 bases between. The CDR3 reads CASSQGLANSYEQYF. CDR3 coding DNA: TGTGCCAGCAGCCAAGGTCTAGCGAACTCCTACGAGCAGTACTTC.

This clonotype was counted at least ten times. The genes are TRBV29-1 and TRBJ2-1, with 8 nucleotides matching TRBD2. With 7 bases clipped from V and 4 bases from J, the junction kept 6 bases outside the gene matches. This CDR3 is 13 amino acids long. Germline CDR1 SQVTM, CDR2 ANQGSEA. CDR3 sequence reads: CSGRLARYNEQFF. The DNA for the CDR3 is TGCAGCGGAAGACTAGCGAGATACAATGAGCAGTTCTTC.

This clonotype has at least ten counts. This chain joins TRBV29-1 and TRBJ1-1; TRBD1 might be the D (5 bases). The CDR3 contains 10 residues. Germline lookup yields CDR1 SQVTM and CDR2 ANQGSEA. Trimming took off 7 bases at V and 12 bases at J, with 15 bases between the two ends. DNA for the CDR3: TGCAGCGCGGATAGGGGAGATACTTTCTTT. It translates to CSADRGDTFF.

This clonotype came up a few times. This CDR3 is CASSLFSSEQYF. The CDR3 nucleotides read TGTGCCAGCAGCTTATTCAGTAGCGAGCAGTACTTC. This chain links TRBV7-9 with TRBJ2-7; D is unresolved. The V gene lost 2 bases and the J gene lost 6 bases, with 8 bases spanning the gap. This CDR3 contains 12 residues. The germline gives CDR1 SEHNR, CDR2 FQNEAQ (reference sequence).

At least ten counts were recorded for this clonotype. The chain carries TRBV2 and TRBJ1-2, with D possibly matching TRBD1 (6 bases). The germline gives CDR1 SNHLY, CDR2 FYNNEI. V lost 6 bases and J lost 4, with 12 bases in between. The CDR3 has 13 residues. In DNA, the CDR3 is TGTGCCAGCAGCGCCAGGGGAGTCTATGGCTACACCTTC. This translates into CASSARGVYGYTF.

The V gene is TRBV6-5, the J gene TRBJ1-5, with D tentatively TRBD1 (5 bases). Germline V CDR1 and CDR2: MNHEY, SVGAGI. The ends were cut back, 2 bases at V and 6 bases at J, with 11 bases in the middle. There are 14 residues in the CDR3. CDR3 region: CASSYGTGGQPQHF. The CDR3 DNA follows: TGTGCCAGCAGTTACGGGACCGGGGGTCAGCCCCAGCATTTT.

This clonotype was picked up a small number of times. This sequence joins TRBV12-3 or TRBV12-4 and TRBJ1-2, with D possibly being TRBD1 (5 bases). Trimming took off 10 bases at V and 9 bases at J, with 18 bases between the two ends. The CDR3 is 12 residues long. CDR3: CAILQAGSSYTF. The CDR3 region has the DNA TGTGCCATTTTACAGGCAGGGAGCAGCTACACCTTC.

This clonotype has more than one count but fewer than ten. V usage is TRBV7-9 and J usage is TRBJ2-1; D call uncertain. V lost 4 bases and J 8 bases, leaving 12 bases between the germline ends. Germline V lookup: CDR1 SEHNR, CDR2 FQNEAQ (reference sequence). The CDR3 has 13 amino acids. CDR3 sequence: CASSSPSKDEQFF. CDR3 nucleotides: TGTGCCAGCAGCTCCCCCTCCAAGGATGAGCAGTTCTTC.

The rearrangement links TRBV4-1 to TRBJ2-3; no definite D call. The CDR3 has 14 residues. With 1 base removed from V and 4 bases from J, the gap between germline ends came to 9 bases. Germline CDR1 is MGHRA and CDR2 is YSYEKL. CDR3 sequence: CASSQVEGPDTQYF. In DNA, the CDR3 is TGCGCCAGCAGCCAAGTTGAAGGGCCAGATACGCAGTATTTT.

The chain employs TRBV6-2 or TRBV6-3 and TRBJ2-7; TRBD1 agrees at 8 bases. Germline CDR1 MNHEY, CDR2 SVGEGT. This CDR3 spans 12 amino acids. Trimming removed 6 bases from V and 6 bases from J; junction bases left unmatched: 4. DNA of the CDR3: TGTGCCAGCAGCCCGGACAGGGCCGAGCAGTACTTC. This translates into CASSPDRAEQYF.

V usage is TRBV12-3 or TRBV12-4 and J usage is TRBJ2-1; D perhaps matches TRBD1 (8 bases). Trimming pared 7 bases from V and 2 bases from J, leaving 21 bases between. The CDR3 sequence is 17 residues long. CDR3 bases: TGTGCCAGCATCCTAGGGGAGGGGACAGGACCCTACAATGAGCAGTTCTTC. Translating gives CASILGEGTGPYNEQFF.

This sequence joins TRBV28 and TRBJ2-7; unclear D gene. The length of the CDR3 is 15 residues. Trimming pared 4 bases from V and 3 bases from J, leaving 16 bases between. Per the germline V gene, CDR1 is MDHEN and CDR2 is SYDVKM. Written as DNA, the CDR3 is TGTGCCAGCAGTTCAGAATATTCACAAAACTACGAGCAGTACTTC. As protein: CASSSEYSQNYEQYF.

This clonotype was counted a few times. The chain is built from TRBV4-3 and TRBJ2-3; D may match TRBD1 or TRBD2 (6 bases each). The CDR3 loop spans 18 amino acids. The V and J ends lost 4 bases and 4 bases respectively, with 24 bases between them. Germline values: CDR1 LGHNA, CDR2 YSLEER. The CDR3 DNA reads as TGCGCCAGCAGCCCAGGCAGATTAGGGGGATGGGGGGCAGATACGCAGTATTTT. Translation: CASSPGRLGGWGADTQYF.

The chain links TRBV20-1 to TRBJ2-7, with 7 bases identical to TRBD2. V was pared by 6 bases and J by 1 base, with 6 bases of the junction left unmatched. CDR3 length: 13 amino acids. Germline loops: CDR1 DFQATT, CDR2 SNEGSKA (reference sequence). Here the CDR3 reads CSAASGGSYEQYF. CDR3 sequence (DNA): TGCAGTGCCGCTAGCGGAGGGTCCTACGAGCAGTACTTC.

This clonotype came up a few times. This chain joins TRBV10-3 and TRBJ2-7; TRBD1 matches at 9 bases. Germline CDR1 and CDR2: ENHRY and SYGVKD. The junction had 17 bases not matched to a gene; V was cut back by 6 bases and J by 5 bases. The CDR3 has 17 residues. The CDR3 sequence: CAISGHPDRGGIHEQYF. The CDR3 DNA is TGTGCCATCAGCGGCCACCCTGACAGGGGGGGGATCCACGAGCAGTACTTC.

The chain recombines TRBV15 with TRBJ2-5, with D perhaps being TRBD1 or TRBD2 (6 bases each). V lost 2 bases and J 4 bases, leaving 14 bases between the germline ends. The CDR3 extends over 15 amino acids. Germline CDR1 is LNHNV and CDR2 is YYDKDF (reference sequence). The CDR3 sequence: CATSRYPTGAETQYF. CDR3 DNA sequence: TGTGCCACCAGCAGATACCCGACGGGGGCAGAGACCCAGTACTTC. Together with reference TRBV15 and TRBJ2-5, the CDR3 gives the full variable domain: DAMVIQNPRYQVTQFGKPVTLSCSQTLNHNVMYWYQQKSSQAPKLLFHYYDKDFNNEADTPDNFQSRRPNTSFCFLDIRSPGLGDTAMYLCATSRYPTGAETQYFGPGTRLLVL.

The sample holds many counts of this clonotype. This chain joins TRBV9 and TRBJ1-5, with 9 bases aligning to TRBD1. This CDR3 is built from 15 residues. V lost 3 bases to trimming and J lost 5 bases; unmatched junction nucleotides: 6. CDR1 SGDLS and CDR2 YYNGEE come from the germline V gene. CDR3 amino acids: CASSDGQGFDQPQHF. CDR3 DNA sequence: TGTGCCAGCAGCGATGGACAGGGGTTTGATCAGCCCCAGCATTTT.

The genes are TRBV14 and TRBJ2-7; no reliable D call. V lost 0 bases and J 2 bases, leaving 11 bases between the germline ends. CDR3 size: 15 residues. The V gene's germline CDR1 is SGHDN and CDR2 FVKESK. CDR3 residues: CASSQERGGPYEQYF. As DNA, the CDR3 is TGTGCCAGCAGCCAAGAAAGAGGTGGGCCCTACGAGCAGTACTTC.

This CDR3 reads CASSPPGGQGTGEQYF. The CDR3 DNA reads TGTGCCAGCAGCCCCCCGGGGGGACAGGGAACTGGCGAGCAGTACTTC. The chain combines TRBV6-1 with TRBJ2-7, with 9 bases aligning to TRBD1. From germline, CDR1 is MNHNS and CDR2 SASEGT. Germline trimming cut 6 bases from V and 6 bases from J; bases unmatched to any gene: 15. This CDR3 is 16 amino acids long.